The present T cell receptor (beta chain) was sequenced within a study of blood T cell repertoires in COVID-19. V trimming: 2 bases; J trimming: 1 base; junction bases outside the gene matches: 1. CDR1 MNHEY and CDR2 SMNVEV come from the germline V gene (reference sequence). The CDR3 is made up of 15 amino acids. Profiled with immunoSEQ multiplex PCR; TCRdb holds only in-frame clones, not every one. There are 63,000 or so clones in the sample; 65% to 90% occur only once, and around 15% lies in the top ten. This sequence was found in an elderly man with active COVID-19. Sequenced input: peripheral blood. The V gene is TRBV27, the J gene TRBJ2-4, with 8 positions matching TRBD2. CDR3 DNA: TGTGCCAGCAGTTTAGGCGGGGGGGCCAAAAACATTCAGTACTTC. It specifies CASSLGGGAKNIQYF.